Sequencing of this T cell receptor (beta chain) was carried out in a study of post-analysis software for immune sequencing data. Overall study: The disease courses spanned relapsing-remitting, secondary progressive and progressive-relapsing forms of multiple sclerosis.

Overall study findings and caveats: Controls' normalized Chao1 diversity significantly exceeded that of multiple sclerosis patients. Comparison of patients with controls showed about 5 TRBV segments more frequent in patients, TRBV5-6, TRBV5-1 and TRBV20-1 among them.

The germline CDR1 and CDR2 sequences are LNHDA and SQIVND (reference sequence). The CDR3 is 12 residues long. Trimming took off 11 bases at V and 2 bases at J, with 12 bases between the two ends. Prepared TCR beta cDNA libraries contained unique molecular identifiers. Researchers reported approximately 500,000 cDNA molecules coming from roughly 1 to 10 million T cells. Using its own MiXCR run on the PCR reads, TCRdb lists one record per CDR3 protein. The table shows around 180,000 distinct CDR3 sequences, with approximately 30% occurring only once. With regard to this clonotype: Its antigen is as yet unknown.

The sequenced sample consisted of blood. The genes are TRBV19 and TRBJ1-1, with D unclear. The source is a girl under 18 with multiple sclerosis. The DNA for the CDR3 is TGTGCCGTTTTACACGACAACACTGAAGCTTTCTTT. Amino acid sequence: CAVLHDNTEAFF.